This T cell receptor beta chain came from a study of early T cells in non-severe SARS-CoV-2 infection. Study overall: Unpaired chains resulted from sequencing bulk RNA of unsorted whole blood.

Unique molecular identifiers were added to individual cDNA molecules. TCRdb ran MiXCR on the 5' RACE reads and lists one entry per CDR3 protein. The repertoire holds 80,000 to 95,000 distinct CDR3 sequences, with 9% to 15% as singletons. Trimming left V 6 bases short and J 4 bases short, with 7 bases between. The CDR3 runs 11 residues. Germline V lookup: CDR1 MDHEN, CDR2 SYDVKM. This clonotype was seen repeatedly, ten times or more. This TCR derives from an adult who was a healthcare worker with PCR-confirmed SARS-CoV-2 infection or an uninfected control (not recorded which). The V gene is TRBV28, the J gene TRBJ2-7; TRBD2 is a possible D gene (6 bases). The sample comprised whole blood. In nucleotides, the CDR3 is TGTGCCAGCAGCCGGGGGTACGAGCAGTACTTC. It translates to CASSRGYEQYF.